The rows below give T cell receptor beta chains drawn from one sample of a study of graft-versus-host responses after intestinal transplantation. Method: immunoSEQ multiplex PCR; TCRdb's copy keeps in-frame clones and lacks some. The table has fewer than 30,000 clones, around 94% seen once. The source was PBMCs, collected nearly 31 days after intestinal transplant. These receptors were obtained from a human patient who received an intestinal transplant, so some T cells may come from the graft donor. Each CDR3 is given with its conserved first and last residue. Each record gives: J gene, D gene, V gene, clone size, CDR3 DNA, CDR3 protein. The D gene is left open where the match is weak. The listing skips clone size in some rows; elsewhere it reads once, few, many or a size class.

>TRBJ2-5|TRBD2|TRBV7-3|-
TGTGCCAGCAGCTCCAGAGCGGGAGGGCCTGAGCAGTACTTC
CASSSRAGGPEQYF
>TRBJ1-5|-|TRBV28|-
TGTGCCAGCAGTTTCCTCCGAGATAGCAATCAGCCCCAGCATTTT
CASSFLRDSNQPQHF
>TRBJ2-7|TRBD2|TRBV5-1|-
TGCGCCAGCAGCTTAAGAGGGGGACTAGCGGACCCCTACGAGCAGTACTTC
CASSLRGGLADPYEQYF
>TRBJ1-2|-|TRBV7-9|-
TGTGCCAGCAGCTTTAGTCCGGATGGCTACACCTTC
CASSFSPDGYTF
>TRBJ1-1|-|TRBV27|-
TGTGCCAGCAGTTTAGATGGGGCATTGTACACTGAAGCCTTCTTT
CASSLDGALYTEAFF
>TRBJ2-1|-|TRBV5-1|-
TGCGCCAGCAGCTTGGAGCCCGACTCCTACAATGAGCAGTTCTTC
CASSLEPDSYNEQFF
>TRBJ2-1|-|TRBV9|-
TGTGCCAGCAGCGTGGGTACCTATAGCGGCGAGCAGTTCTTC
CASSVGTYSGEQFF
>TRBJ2-2|-|TRBV5-4|-
TGTGCCATAACTGACAGGAACACCGGGGAGCTGTTTTTT
CAITDRNTGELFF
>TRBJ2-7|TRBD2|TRBV6-1|-
TGTGCCAGCAGTGAAGCGCTAGCGGGCTCCTACGAGCAGTACTTC
CASSEALAGSYEQYF
>TRBJ1-5|-|TRBV19|-
TGTGCCAGTAGCAAGTTGGACAGATATAGCAATCAGCCCCAGCATTTT
CASSKLDRYSNQPQHF
>TRBJ1-2|-|TRBV4-3|-
TGCGCCAGCAGCCAAGATCCCCTCCGCCCTCACACCTTC
CASSQDPLRPHTF
>TRBJ1-1|-|TRBV30|-
TGTGCCTGGAGAACGTTGAACACTGAAGCTTTCTTT
CAWRTLNTEAFF
>TRBJ1-2|-|TRBV6-6|-
TGTGCCAGCAATTTTGATGGGACTGGAGGCTACACCTTC
CASNFDGTGGYTF
>TRBJ2-7|TRBD1|TRBV5-4|-
TGTGCCAGCAGCAACCGGGACAGGGCTGGGGAGCAGTACTTC
CASSNRDRAGEQYF
>TRBJ2-3|-|TRBV27|-
TGTGCCAGCAGTTTATCAGGGGTGGCAGATACGCAGTATTTT
CASSLSGVADTQYF
>TRBJ1-2|-|TRBV6-5|-
TGTGCCAGCAGTAATCGGCCCACTAACTATGGCTACACCTTC
CASSNRPTNYGYTF
>TRBJ2-7|TRBD2|TRBV5-1|-
TGCGCCAGCAGCTTGGCCCTAGCGGGCGTTCGTCTCCACGAGCAGTACTTC
CASSLALAGVRLHEQYF
>TRBJ2-3|TRBD1|TRBV6-4|-
TGTGCCAGCAGTGACCTCCCCCGGGACAGAGACACAGATACGCAGTATTTT
CASSDLPRDRDTDTQYF
>TRBJ1-6|TRBD1|TRBV4-3|once
TGCGCCAGCAGCCAAGATTGGGAGACAGGGAATTCACCCCTCCACTTT
CASSQDWETGNSPLHF
>TRBJ1-4|-|TRBV15|-
TGTGCCACCAGCAGAGGCGCAGGAACTAATGAAAAACTGTTTTTT
CATSRGAGTNEKLFF
>TRBJ1-2|TRBD1|TRBV19|-
TGTGCCAGTAGTGGGACAGGACAGGTTTATGGCTACACCTTC
CASSGTGQVYGYTF
>TRBJ2-7|TRBD1|TRBV28|once
TGTGCCAGCAGTTTTAGGAGACAGGGTGACTACGAGCAGTACTTC
CASSFRRQGDYEQYF
>TRBJ1-5|-|TRBV6-4|-
TGTGCCAGCAGTGGCAGGGGAGAACAGCCCCAGCATTTT
CASSGRGEQPQHF
>TRBJ2-1|-|TRBV7-9|-
TGTGCCAGCAGCTTAACCAATGAGCAGTTCTTC
CASSLTNEQFF
>TRBJ2-3|TRBD2|TRBV6-5|-
TGTGCCAGCAGTTCTCCGGGACTAGCATCGCCGGATACGCAGTATTTT
CASSSPGLASPDTQYF
>TRBJ1-1|TRBD1|TRBV6-1|-
TGTGCCAGCGGGAGGACAGGGTTGAACACTGAAGCTTTCTTT
CASGRTGLNTEAFF
>TRBJ2-1|TRBD2|TRBV9|-
TGTGCCAGCAGCGACTCCTCCCAGCGGGGGGGCTACAATGAGCAGTTCTTC
CASSDSSQRGGYNEQFF
>TRBJ1-2|-|TRBV11-3|-
TGTGCCAGCAGCTTAGATCTCGGGGGTGGCTACACCTTC
CASSLDLGGGYTF